This T cell receptor beta chain is from a study of T cell responses to AZD1222 COVID-19 vaccine. Study-level points and caveats: It was only after the peak T cell response that any repertoires were sampled. The sample set comprised mostly white British donors with more females, and clonal diversity was possibly underestimated.

Assay used: immunoSEQ multiplex PCR; TCRdb lists only in-frame clones, some missing. The sample holds about 93,000 clones, 65% to 90% seen once. Points on this clone: Antigen unknown.

The sample consisted of peripheral blood, taken on day 0 of AZD1222 vaccination. This clonotype was obtained from an adult in good health.

The CDR3 nucleotides read TGTGCCAGCAGCCCGGCTTGGGACAAGAATTCACCCCTCCACTTT. Translating it yields CASSPAWDKNSPLHF. The chain recombines TRBV4-2 with TRBJ1-6; perhaps TRBD1 as D (6 bases). This CDR3 is built from 15 residues. The V gene's germline CDR1 is LGHNA and CDR2 YNFKEQ. The V gene lost 4 bases and the J gene lost 7 bases, with 14 bases spanning the gap.